The 14 T cell receptor beta chains reported below all come from one sample, sequenced in a study of cytomegalovirus exposure and HLA in healthy donors. A multiplex PCR was run with 60 Vbeta primers and 13 Jbeta primers. Assay used: immunoSEQ multiplex PCR; TCRdb lists only in-frame clones, some missing. The sample includes 100,000 to 150,000 clones, roughly a tenth of them seen just once. The sequencing sample was made of PBMCs. All receptors derive from a woman aged 18-29 years in good health and CMV-seropositive.

This clone appeared a few times. This chain connects TRBV6-5 to TRBJ1-1; a possible D gene is TRBD1 (5 bases). V gave up 6 bases and J gave up 3 bases, with 17 bases separating them. Germline V gene data show CDR1 as MNHEY and CDR2 as SVGAGI. The CDR3 spans 15 residues. The CDR3 loop reads CASSRDLRDHTEAFF. CDR3 nucleotide sequence: TGTGCCAGCAGCCGGGACCTGCGGGACCACACTGAAGCTTTCTTT.

The chain recombines TRBV7-8 with TRBJ1-5; possible D gene TRBD1, 5 bases. From germline, CDR1 is SGHVS and CDR2 FQNEAQ. The V end lost 1 base, the J end lost 3 bases, and 10 bases lay between the germline ends. The CDR3 is 15 amino acids. DNA of the CDR3: TGTGCCAGCAGCTTAGTCTCAGGGTTCAATCAGCCCCAGCATTTT. Residues: CASSLVSGFNQPQHF.

The chain carries TRBV27 and TRBJ1-5; 9 bases match TRBD1. There are 14 residues in the CDR3. Germline V gives CDR1 MNHEY, CDR2 SMNVEV (reference sequence). The V segment lost 3 bases and the J segment 7 bases; nucleotides outside the gene matches: 4. This CDR3 is CASSFTGGLQPQHF. CDR3 nucleotide sequence: TGTGCCAGCAGTTTTACAGGGGGCCTGCAGCCCCAGCATTTT.

V and J are TRBV6-1 and TRBJ2-5; maybe TRBD1 (6 bases). V lost 6 bases and J lost 5, with 13 bases in between. Looked up from germline, CDR1 is MNHNS and CDR2 is SASEGT. The CDR3 runs to 13 residues. In DNA form, the CDR3 reads TGTGCCAGCAGGGAAACAGGACAGGAGACCCAGTACTTC. Protein: CASRETGQETQYF.

V and J are TRBV5-6 and TRBJ2-7, with 9 positions matching TRBD2. Germline V gene lookup returns CDR1 SGHDT and CDR2 YYEEEE. V shed 4 bases, J shed 3 bases, and the junction held 20 bases outside the gene matches. This CDR3 spans 19 amino acids. The CDR3 nucleotides are TGTGCCAGCAGCCCACATCGGCGAAATCTAGCGGGAAGGGTCTACGAGCAGTACTTC. Protein product: CASSPHRRNLAGRVYEQYF.

To note about this clone: The sample holds other DNA sequences that translate to the same CDR3. The chain has TRBV2 and TRBJ2-1; 10 nucleotides line up with TRBD2. Germline V gene lookup returns CDR1 SNHLY and CDR2 FYNNEI. The CDR3 loop spans 16 amino acids. V gave up 6 bases and J gave up 4 bases; unmatched junction bases: 9. CDR3 residues: CASRLAGAPEYNEQFF. The CDR3 DNA is TGTGCCAGCAGGCTAGCGGGAGCGCCAGAATACAATGAGCAGTTCTTC.

The CDR3 loop is CASSLASLDTQYF. CDR3 bases: TGTGCCAGCAGCTTGGCCTCCCTGGATACGCAGTATTTT. The chain employs TRBV5-5 and TRBJ2-3; D ambiguous. CDR3 length: 13 residues. V lost 0 bases and J lost 6, with 8 bases in between. The germline CDR1 and CDR2 sequences are SGHKS and YYEKEE (reference sequence).

This clone has a handful of counts. The V gene is TRBV5-4, the J gene TRBJ1-4; 9 bases match TRBD1. V was pared by 5 bases and J by 3 bases, with 11 bases of the junction left unmatched. Germline CDR1 SGHNT, CDR2 YYREEE (reference sequence). The CDR3 length is 17 residues. The CDR3 loop reads CASSVGTGRRANEKLFF. In DNA, the CDR3 is TGTGCCAGCAGTGTCGGGACAGGGAGGAGAGCTAATGAAAAACTGTTTTTT.

The chain links TRBV4-2 to TRBJ2-1; 8 nucleotides line up with TRBD2. CDR1 and CDR2 from the germline V gene are LGHNA and YNFKEQ. J lost 2 bases, V lost 3 bases, and 6 bases had no gene match. The CDR3 loop spans 16 amino acids. CDR3 in amino acids: CASSQTSESTYNEQFF. The CDR3 nucleotides are TGTGCCAGCAGCCAGACTAGCGAAAGCACCTACAATGAGCAGTTCTTC.

This clone was seen a few times. The CDR3 loop is CASSLPAGQGGGYTF. The CDR3 nucleotides read TGTGCCAGCAGTTTACCCGCGGGACAGGGAGGTGGCTACACCTTC. The chain employs TRBV28 and TRBJ1-2; 9 bases match TRBD1. Trimming took 2 bases from V and 7 from J; bases not matched to a gene: 8. The V gene's germline CDR1 is MDHEN and CDR2 SYDVKM. This CDR3 comprises 15 residues.

The chain has TRBV28 and TRBJ2-5; TRBD2 is a possible D gene (7 bases). This CDR3 has 16 amino acids. Germline CDR1 MDHEN, CDR2 SYDVKM. Between the trimmed V and J ends, which lost 2 bases and 5 bases, there was a span of 18 bases. This CDR3 is CASSLGEGGVRETQYF. CDR3 DNA: TGTGCCAGCAGTTTAGGGGAGGGGGGGGTCCGGGAGACCCAGTACTTC.

There are a few counts of this clone. The chain links TRBV30 to TRBJ2-1; D is undetermined. The V end lost 3 bases, the J end lost 4 bases, and 13 bases lay between the germline ends. CDR3 length: 14 amino acids. Germline V CDR1 and CDR2: GTSNPN, SVGIG (reference sequence). CDR3 amino acids: CAWSGGAHYNEQFF. The CDR3 region has the DNA TGTGCCTGGAGCGGTGGAGCGCATTACAATGAGCAGTTCTTC.

The chain combines TRBV29-1 with TRBJ2-4, with TRBD2 as a possible D gene (7 bases). The germline V gene encodes CDR1 SQVTM and CDR2 ANQGSEA. The CDR3 consists of 14 residues. Trimming pared 3 bases from V and 5 bases from J, leaving 14 bases between. The CDR3 DNA reads TGCAGCGTTGATCGGAGGGGGAGGGAAAACATTCAGTACTTC. This gives the protein CSVDRRGRENIQYF.

This sequence joins TRBV7-7 and TRBJ1-1; weak D call: TRBD1 (6 bases). The germline V gene encodes CDR1 SSHAT and CDR2 FNYEAQ (reference sequence). The CDR3 length is 14 residues. The CDR3 DNA follows: TGTGCTAGCGGCGCGGGGGCATGGAACACTGAAGCTTTCTTT. Amino acid sequence: CASGAGAWNTEAFF.